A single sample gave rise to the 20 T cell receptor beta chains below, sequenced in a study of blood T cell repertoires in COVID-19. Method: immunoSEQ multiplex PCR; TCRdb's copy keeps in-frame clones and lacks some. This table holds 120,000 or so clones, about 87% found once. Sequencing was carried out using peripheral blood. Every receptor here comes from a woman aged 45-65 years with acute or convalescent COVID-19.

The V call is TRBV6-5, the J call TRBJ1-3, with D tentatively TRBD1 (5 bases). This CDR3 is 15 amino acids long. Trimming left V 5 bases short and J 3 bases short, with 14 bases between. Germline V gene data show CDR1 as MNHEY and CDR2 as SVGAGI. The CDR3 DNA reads TGTGCCAGCAGTCCCCGGGGGTTTTTTGGAAACACCATATATTTT. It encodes CASSPRGFFGNTIYF.

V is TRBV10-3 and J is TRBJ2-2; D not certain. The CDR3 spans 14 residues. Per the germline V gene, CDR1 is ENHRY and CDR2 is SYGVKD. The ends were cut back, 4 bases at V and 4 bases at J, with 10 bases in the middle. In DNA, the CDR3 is TGTGCCATCAGTGGGTTACAGAGCACCGGGGAGCTGTTTTTT. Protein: CAISGLQSTGELFF.

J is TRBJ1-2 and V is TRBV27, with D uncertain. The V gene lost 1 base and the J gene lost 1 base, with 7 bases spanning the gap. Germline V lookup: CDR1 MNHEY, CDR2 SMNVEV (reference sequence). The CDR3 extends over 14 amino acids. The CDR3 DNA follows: TGTGCCAGCAGTTTATTTCCGGTTAACTATGGCTACACCTTC. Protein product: CASSLFPVNYGYTF.

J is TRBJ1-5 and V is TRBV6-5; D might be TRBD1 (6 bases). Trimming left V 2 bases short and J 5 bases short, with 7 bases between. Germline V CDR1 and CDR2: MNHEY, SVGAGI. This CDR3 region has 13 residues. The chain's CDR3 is CASSYTGYQPQHF. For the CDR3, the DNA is TGTGCCAGCAGTTACACAGGGTATCAGCCCCAGCATTTT.

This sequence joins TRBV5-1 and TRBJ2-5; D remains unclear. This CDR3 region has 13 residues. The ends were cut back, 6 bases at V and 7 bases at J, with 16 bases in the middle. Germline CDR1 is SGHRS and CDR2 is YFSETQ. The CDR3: CASTLLGDPTQYF. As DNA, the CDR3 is TGCGCCAGCACCCTTTTGGGCGACCCGACCCAGTACTTC.

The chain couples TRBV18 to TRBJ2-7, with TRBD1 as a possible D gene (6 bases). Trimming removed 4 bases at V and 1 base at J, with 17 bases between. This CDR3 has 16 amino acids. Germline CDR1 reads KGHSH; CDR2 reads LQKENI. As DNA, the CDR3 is TGTGCCAGCTCACGCATGGACAGCCTAATTTCCTACGAGCAGTACTTC. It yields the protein CASSRMDSLISYEQYF.

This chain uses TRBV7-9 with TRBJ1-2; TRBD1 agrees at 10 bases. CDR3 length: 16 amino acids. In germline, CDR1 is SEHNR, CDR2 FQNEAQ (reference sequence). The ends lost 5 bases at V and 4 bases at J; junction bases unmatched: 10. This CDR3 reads CASSVIRGDRGYGYTF. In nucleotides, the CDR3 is TGTGCCAGCAGCGTGATCCGTGGGGACAGGGGCTATGGCTACACCTTC.

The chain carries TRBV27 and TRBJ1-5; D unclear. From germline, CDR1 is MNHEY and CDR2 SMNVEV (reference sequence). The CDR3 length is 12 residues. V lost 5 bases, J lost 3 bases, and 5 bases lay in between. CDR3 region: CASSPYNQPQHF. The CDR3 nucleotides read TGTGCCAGCAGTCCTTACAATCAGCCCCAGCATTTT.

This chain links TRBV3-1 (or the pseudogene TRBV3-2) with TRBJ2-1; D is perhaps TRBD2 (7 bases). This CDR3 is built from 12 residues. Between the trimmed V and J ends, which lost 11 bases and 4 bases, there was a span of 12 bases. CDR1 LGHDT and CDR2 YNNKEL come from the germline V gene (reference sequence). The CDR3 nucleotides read TGTGCCGCTAGGGGGGGGTACAATGAGCAGTTCTTC. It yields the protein CAARGGYNEQFF.

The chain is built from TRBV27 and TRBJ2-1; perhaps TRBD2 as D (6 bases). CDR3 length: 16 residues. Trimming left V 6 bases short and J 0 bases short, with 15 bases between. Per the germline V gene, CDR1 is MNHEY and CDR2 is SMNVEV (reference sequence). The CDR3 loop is CASSRVGGSSYNEQFF. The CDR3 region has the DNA TGTGCCAGCAGCCGGGTAGGAGGGAGCTCCTACAATGAGCAGTTCTTC.

CDR3 residues: CASGRERGHNEQFF. Here the CDR3 DNA reads TGTGCCAGCGGGAGGGAGCGGGGGCACAATGAGCAGTTCTTC. The gene calls are TRBV11-3 and TRBJ2-1; TRBD2 agrees at 8 bases. There are 14 residues in the CDR3. CDR1 and CDR2 from the germline V gene are SGHNT and YENEEA. Trimming took 8 bases from V and 5 from J; bases not matched to a gene: 8.

Here the CDR3 reads CASSPGTGNMDEQYF. The CDR3 DNA is TGTGCCAGCTCACCGGGGACAGGGAATATGGACGAGCAGTACTTC. This chain connects TRBV18 to TRBJ2-7; TRBD1 matches at 9 bases. The V gene end was trimmed by 3 bases and the J gene end by 5 bases; junction bases not matched to a gene: 8. Per germline, CDR1 KGHSH and CDR2 LQKENI. The CDR3 runs to 15 residues.

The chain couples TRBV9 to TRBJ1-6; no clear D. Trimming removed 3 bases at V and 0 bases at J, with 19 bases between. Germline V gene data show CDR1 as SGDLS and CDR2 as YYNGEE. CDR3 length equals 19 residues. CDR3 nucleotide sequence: TGTGCCAGCAGCGGAGGGATCCACAGCGGCTACTCCTATAATTCACCCCTCCACTTT. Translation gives CASSGGIHSGYSYNSPLHF.

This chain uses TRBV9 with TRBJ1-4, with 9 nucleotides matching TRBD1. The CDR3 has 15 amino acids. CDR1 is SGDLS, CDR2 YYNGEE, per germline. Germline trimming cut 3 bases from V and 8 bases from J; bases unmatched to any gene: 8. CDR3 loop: CASSGWTGEGEKLFF. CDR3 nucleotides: TGTGCCAGCAGCGGATGGACAGGGGAAGGCGAAAAACTGTTTTTT. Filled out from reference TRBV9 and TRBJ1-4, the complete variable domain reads DSGVTQTPKHLITATGQRVTLRCSPRSGDLSVYWYQQSLDQGLQFLIQYYNGEERAKGNILERFSAQQFPDLHSELNLSSLELGDSALYFCASSGWTGEGEKLFFGSGTQLSVL.

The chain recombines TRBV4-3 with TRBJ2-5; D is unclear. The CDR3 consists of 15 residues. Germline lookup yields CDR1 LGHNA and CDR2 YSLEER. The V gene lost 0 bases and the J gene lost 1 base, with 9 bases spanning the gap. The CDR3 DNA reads TGCGCCAGCAGCCAAGATACCCGAGGCCAAGAGACCCAGTACTTC. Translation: CASSQDTRGQETQYF.

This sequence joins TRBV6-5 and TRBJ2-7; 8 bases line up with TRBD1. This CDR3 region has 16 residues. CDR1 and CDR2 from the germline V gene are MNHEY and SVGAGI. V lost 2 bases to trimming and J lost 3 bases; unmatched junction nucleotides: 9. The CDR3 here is CASSYTAPGQGYEQYF. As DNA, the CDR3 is TGTGCCAGCAGTTACACCGCTCCCGGACAGGGCTACGAGCAGTACTTC.

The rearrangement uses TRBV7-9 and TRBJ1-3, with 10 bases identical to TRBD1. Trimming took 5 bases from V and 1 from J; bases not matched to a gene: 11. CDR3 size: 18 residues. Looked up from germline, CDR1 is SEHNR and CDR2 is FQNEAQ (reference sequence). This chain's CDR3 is CASSPTFRDRGSGNTIYF. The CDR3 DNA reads TGTGCCAGCAGCCCTACTTTCCGGGACAGGGGATCTGGAAACACCATATATTTT.

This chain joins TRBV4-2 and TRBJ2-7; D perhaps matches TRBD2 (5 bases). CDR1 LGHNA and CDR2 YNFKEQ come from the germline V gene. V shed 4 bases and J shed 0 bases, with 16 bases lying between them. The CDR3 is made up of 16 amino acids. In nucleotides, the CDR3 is TGTGCCAGCAGCCCCCGGGATGGTGGGAGCTCCTACGAGCAGTACTTC. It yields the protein CASSPRDGGSSYEQYF.

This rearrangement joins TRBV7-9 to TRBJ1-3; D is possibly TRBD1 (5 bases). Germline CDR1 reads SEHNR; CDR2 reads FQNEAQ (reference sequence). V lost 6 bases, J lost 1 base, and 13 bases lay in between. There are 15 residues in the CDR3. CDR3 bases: TGTGCCAGCAGTTCCCAACAGGTGTCTGGAAACACCATATATTTT. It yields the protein CASSSQQVSGNTIYF.

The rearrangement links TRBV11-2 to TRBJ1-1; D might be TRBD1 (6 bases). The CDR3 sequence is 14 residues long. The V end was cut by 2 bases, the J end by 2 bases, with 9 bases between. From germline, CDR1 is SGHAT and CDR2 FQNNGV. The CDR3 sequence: CASSLKGENTEAFF. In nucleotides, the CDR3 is TGTGCCAGCAGCTTAAAGGGGGAAAACACTGAAGCTTTCTTT.